Sequencing of this TCR beta chain was carried out in a study of CD8 T cells in ankylosing spondylitis. Whole-study findings and limits: There was reportedly significant enrichment of clones that were disease-linked in matched ankylosing spondylitis synovial fluid. Ankylosing spondylitis blood appeared to carry a characteristic TCR beta motif of eight or nine highly homologous variants.

Libraries of TCR beta came from quantitative 5'-RACE with molecular barcodes. TCRdb reprocessed the 5' RACE reads via MiXCR and lists one record per CDR3 protein. The repertoire holds tens of thousands of distinct CDR3 sequences, with over 4% as singletons. This clonotype occurred many times. Its specificity is unknown. CDR1 and CDR2 from the germline V gene are SGHRS and YFSETQ. V was shortened by 3 bases and J by 5 bases, with 14 bases between the two germline ends. CDR3 length: 14 residues. The rearrangement links TRBV5-1 to TRBJ1-1, with D maybe TRBD1 (5 bases). This receptor was obtained from a male donor with ankylosing spondylitis or in good health (not recorded which). Sequencing used blood, either unsorted or a sorted T cell fraction (not recorded which). The CDR3 reads CASSSQGIGTEAFF. In DNA, the CDR3 is TGCGCCAGCAGCTCTCAGGGCATAGGGACTGAAGCTTTCTTT.